A single sample gave rise to the 6 T cell receptor beta chains below, sequenced in a study of T cells in Graves' hyperthyroidism and ophthalmopathy. Researchers took RNA transcripts and amplified the TCR beta CDR3 regions from them. During a first-round RT-PCR of the TCR CDR3, the HTBI primer set was used. TCRdb used MiXCR to reprocess the multiplex PCR reads, holding one entry per CDR3 protein. Of approximately 300,000 distinct CDR3 sequences in the sample, 16% were seen once. Input material: blood. The receptors derive from a man aged 30-40 years with Graves' hyperthyroidism.

This clonotype has more than one count but fewer than ten. The chain joins TRBV20-1 to TRBJ2-5; D not resolved. The V gene lost 3 bases and the J gene lost 5 bases, with 4 bases spanning the gap. The germline V gene has CDR1 DFQATT and CDR2 SNEGSKA (reference sequence). The CDR3 loop spans 10 amino acids. The chain's CDR3 is CSASYETQYF. CDR3 sequence (DNA): TGCAGTGCTAGCTACGAGACCCAGTACTTC.

At least ten counts were recorded for this clonotype. V is TRBV9 and J is TRBJ1-3, with D unresolved. CDR3 length: 15 residues. Trimming removed 4 bases from V and 2 bases from J, with 13 bases in between. Germline CDR1 SGDLS, CDR2 YYNGEE. The DNA of the CDR3 is TGTGCCAGCAGCCCCTCACTACATCCTGGAAACACCATATATTTT. It is translated as CASSPSLHPGNTIYF.

Many counts were recorded for this clonotype. CDR3 sequence: CAWSDGSQQYF. The CDR3 DNA follows: TGTGCCTGGAGCGACGGTAGTCAGCAGTACTTC. The chain has TRBV30 and TRBJ2-7; no firm D call. Deletions cut 3 bases from V and 8 bases from J, with 11 bases between. Germline V lookup: CDR1 GTSNPN, CDR2 SVGIG (reference sequence). The CDR3 consists of 11 residues.

This clonotype was found many times. The chain recombines TRBV28 with TRBJ1-1; D call uncertain. Trimming cost V 6 bases and J 5 bases, with 10 bases left between them. This CDR3 comprises 12 residues. Germline values: CDR1 MDHEN, CDR2 SYDVKM. This CDR3 reads CASSLSDTEAFF. The DNA of the CDR3 is TGTGCCAGCAGCCTCAGTGATACTGAAGCTTTCTTT. The variable domain in full, with the rest retrieved from reference TRBV28 and TRBJ1-1, is DVKVTQSSRYLVKRTGEKVFLECVQDMDHENMFWYRQDPGLGLRLIYFSYDVKMKEKGDIPEGYSVSREKKERFSLILESASTNQTSMYLCASSLSDTEAFFGQGTRLTVV.

This clonotype occurred many times. The chain carries TRBV3-1 and TRBJ2-7, with 9 bases aligning to TRBD1. V gave up 0 bases and J gave up 6 bases; unmatched junction bases: 3. CDR3 length: 14 amino acids. Per germline, CDR1 LGHDT and CDR2 YNNKEL (reference sequence). In nucleotides, the CDR3 is TGTGCCAGCAGCCAAGAGGGACAGGGAACCGAGCAGTACTTC. Amino acids: CASSQEGQGTEQYF.

V and J are TRBV7-8 and TRBJ2-1; D may be TRBD1 (6 bases). The CDR3 runs to 16 residues. CDR1 and CDR2 from the germline V gene are SGHVS and FQNEAQ. V was clipped by 5 bases and J by 5 bases, with 19 bases between them. The CDR3: CASSPHQGTYNNEQFF. The DNA for the CDR3 is TGTGCCAGCAGCCCCCACCAGGGGACCTATAACAATGAGCAGTTCTTC.